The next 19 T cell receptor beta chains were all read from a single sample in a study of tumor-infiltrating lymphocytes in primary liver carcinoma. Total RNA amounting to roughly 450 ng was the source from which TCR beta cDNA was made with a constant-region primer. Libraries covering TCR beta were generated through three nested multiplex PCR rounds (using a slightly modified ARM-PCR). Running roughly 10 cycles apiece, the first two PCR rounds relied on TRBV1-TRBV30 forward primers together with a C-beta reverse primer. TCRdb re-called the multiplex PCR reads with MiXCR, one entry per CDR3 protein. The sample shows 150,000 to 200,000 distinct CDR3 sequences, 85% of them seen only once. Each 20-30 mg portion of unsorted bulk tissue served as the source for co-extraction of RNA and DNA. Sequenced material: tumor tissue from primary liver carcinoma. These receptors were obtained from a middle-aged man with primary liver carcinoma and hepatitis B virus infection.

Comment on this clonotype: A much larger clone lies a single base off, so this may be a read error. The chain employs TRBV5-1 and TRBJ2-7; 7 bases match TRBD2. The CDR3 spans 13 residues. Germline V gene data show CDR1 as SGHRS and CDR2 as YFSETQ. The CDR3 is CASSRGLEYDQYF. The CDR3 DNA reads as TGCGCCAGCAGCCGCGGACTAGAGTACGACCAGTACTTC.

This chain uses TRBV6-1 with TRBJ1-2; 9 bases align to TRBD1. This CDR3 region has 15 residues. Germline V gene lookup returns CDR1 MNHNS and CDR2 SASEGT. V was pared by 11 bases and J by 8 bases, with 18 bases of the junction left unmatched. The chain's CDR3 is CAGIVSGTGSEGYTF. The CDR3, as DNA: TGTGCCGGCATAGTTTCCGGGACAGGGTCTGAGGGCTACACCTTC.

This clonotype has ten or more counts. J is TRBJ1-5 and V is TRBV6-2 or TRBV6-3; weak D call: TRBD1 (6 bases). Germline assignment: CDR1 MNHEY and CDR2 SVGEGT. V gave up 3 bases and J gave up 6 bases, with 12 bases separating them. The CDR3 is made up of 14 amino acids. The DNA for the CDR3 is TGTGCCAGCAGTTATAGGCCAGGGGTTCAGCCCCAGCATTTT. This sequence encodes CASSYRPGVQPQHF.

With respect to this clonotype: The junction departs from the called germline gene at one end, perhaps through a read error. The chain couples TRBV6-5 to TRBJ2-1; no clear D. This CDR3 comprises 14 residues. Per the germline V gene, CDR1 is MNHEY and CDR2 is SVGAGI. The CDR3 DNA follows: TGTACCAGCAGCTTGCAAGGGTTATACAATGAGCAGATCTTC. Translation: CTSSLQGLYNEQIF.

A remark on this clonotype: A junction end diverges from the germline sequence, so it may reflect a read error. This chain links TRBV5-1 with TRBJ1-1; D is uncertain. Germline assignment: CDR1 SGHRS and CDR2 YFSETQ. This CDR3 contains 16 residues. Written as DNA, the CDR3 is TGCGCCAGCAGCTTGGTCCCGGGAATCACGAACATTGAAGCTTTCTTT. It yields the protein CASSLVPGITNIEAFF.

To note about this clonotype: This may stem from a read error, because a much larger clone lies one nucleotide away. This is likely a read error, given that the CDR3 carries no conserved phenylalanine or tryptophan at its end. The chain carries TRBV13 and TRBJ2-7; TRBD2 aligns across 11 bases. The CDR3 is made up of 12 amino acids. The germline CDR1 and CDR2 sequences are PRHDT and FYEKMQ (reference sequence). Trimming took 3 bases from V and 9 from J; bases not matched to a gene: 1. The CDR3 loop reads CASSLGTSGQYC. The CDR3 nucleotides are TGTGCCAGCAGCTTGGGGACTAGCGGGCAGTACTGC.

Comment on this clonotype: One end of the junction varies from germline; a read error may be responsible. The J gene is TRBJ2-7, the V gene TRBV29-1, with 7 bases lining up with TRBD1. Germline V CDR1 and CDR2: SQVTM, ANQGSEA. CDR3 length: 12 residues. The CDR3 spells CIVRKGAYEHYF. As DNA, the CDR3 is TGCATCGTCCGAAAGGGGGCCTACGAGCATTACTTC.

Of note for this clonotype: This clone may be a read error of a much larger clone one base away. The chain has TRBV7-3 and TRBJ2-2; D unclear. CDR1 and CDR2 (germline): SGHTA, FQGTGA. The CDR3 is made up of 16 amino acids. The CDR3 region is CARSFRSRANTGELFF. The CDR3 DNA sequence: TGTGCCAGGAGCTTCCGGTCTCGCGCGAACACCGGGGAGCTGTTTTTT. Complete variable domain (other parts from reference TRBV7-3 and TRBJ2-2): GAGVSQTPSNKVTEKGKYVELRCDPISGHTALYWYRQSLGQGPEFLIYFQGTGAADDSGLPNDRFFAVRPEGSVSTLKIQRTERGDSAVYLCARSFRSRANTGELFFGEGSRLTVL.

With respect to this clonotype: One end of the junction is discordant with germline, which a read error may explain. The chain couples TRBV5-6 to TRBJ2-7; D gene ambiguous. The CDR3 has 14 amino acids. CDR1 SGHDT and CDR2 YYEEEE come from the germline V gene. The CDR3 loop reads CASSLWGSSYEQHF. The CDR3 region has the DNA TGTGCCAGTAGCTTATGGGGAAGCTCCTACGAGCAGCATTTC.

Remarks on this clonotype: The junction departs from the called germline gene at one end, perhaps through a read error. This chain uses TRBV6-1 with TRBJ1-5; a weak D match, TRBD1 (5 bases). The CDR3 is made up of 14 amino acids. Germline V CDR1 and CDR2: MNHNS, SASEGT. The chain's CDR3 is CASTEGAGNQLQHF. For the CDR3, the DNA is TGTGCCAGCACGGAAGGGGCCGGCAATCAGCTCCAGCATTTT.

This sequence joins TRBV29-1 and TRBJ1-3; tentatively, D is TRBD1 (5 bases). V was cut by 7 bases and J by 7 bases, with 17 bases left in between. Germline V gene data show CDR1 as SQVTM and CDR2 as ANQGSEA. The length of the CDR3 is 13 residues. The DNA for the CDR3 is TGCAGCGCTGGTGACAGAAACCTTAACACCATATATTTT. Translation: CSAGDRNLNTIYF.

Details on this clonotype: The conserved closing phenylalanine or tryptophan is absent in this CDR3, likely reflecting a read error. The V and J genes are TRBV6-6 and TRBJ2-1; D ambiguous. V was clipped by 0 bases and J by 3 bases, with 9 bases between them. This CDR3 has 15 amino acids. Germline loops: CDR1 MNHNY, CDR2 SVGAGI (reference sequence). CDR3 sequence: CASSYSNPVYNEQFI. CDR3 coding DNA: TGTGCCAGCAGTTACTCAAATCCGGTCTACAATGAGCAGTTCATC.

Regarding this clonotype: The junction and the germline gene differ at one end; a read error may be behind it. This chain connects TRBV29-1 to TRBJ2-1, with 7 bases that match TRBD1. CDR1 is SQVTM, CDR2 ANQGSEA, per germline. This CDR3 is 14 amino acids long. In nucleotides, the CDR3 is TGCTGCATATTACAGGGGCCCCCACTTAATGAGCAGATCTTC. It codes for CCILQGPPLNEQIF.

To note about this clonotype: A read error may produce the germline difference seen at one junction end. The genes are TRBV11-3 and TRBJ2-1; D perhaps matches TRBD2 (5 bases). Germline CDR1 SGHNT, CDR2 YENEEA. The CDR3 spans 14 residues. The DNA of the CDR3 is TGTGTCAGCAGCTTAGGATGGGAGAAAAATGAGCGGTTCTTC. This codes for CVSSLGWEKNERFF.

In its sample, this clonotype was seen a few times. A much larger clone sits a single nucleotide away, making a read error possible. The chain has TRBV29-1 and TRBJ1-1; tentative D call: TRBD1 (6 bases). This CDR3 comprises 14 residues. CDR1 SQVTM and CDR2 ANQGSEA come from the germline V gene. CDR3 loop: CSALRLLGDTEVFF. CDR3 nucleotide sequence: TGCAGCGCCCTCAGACTGCTGGGGGACACTGAAGTTTTCTTT.

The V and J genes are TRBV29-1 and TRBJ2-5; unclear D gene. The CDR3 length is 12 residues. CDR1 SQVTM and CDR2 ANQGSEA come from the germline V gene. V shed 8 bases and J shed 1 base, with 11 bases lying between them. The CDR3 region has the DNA TGCAGCACAGCGACTTTCCAAGAGACCCAGTACTTC. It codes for CSTATFQETQYF.

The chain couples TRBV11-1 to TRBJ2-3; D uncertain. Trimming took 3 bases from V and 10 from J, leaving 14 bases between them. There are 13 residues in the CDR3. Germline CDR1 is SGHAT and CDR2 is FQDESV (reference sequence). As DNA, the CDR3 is TGTGCCAGCAGCTTTATTGGTATAGGTGCGCAGTATTTT. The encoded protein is CASSFIGIGAQYF.

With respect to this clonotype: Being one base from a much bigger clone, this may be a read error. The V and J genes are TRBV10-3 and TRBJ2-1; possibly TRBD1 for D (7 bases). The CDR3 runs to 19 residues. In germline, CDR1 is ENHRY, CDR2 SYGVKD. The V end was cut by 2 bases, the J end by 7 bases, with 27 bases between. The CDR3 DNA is TGTGCCATCAGTGAGCCTGGGACAGTCGGGACGGGAGACTTGAATGAGCAGTTCTTC. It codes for CAISEPGTVGTGDLNEQFF.

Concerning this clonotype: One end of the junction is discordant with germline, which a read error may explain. The CDR3 sequence is CTSSQSTAASEDTQYF. Written as DNA, the CDR3 is TGTACCAGCAGTCAATCGACGGCAGCGAGCGAAGATACCCAGTACTTC. The J gene is TRBJ2-5, the V gene TRBV6-2 or TRBV6-3; D ambiguous. The CDR3 totals 16 residues. CDR1 is MNHEY, CDR2 SVGEGT, per germline.